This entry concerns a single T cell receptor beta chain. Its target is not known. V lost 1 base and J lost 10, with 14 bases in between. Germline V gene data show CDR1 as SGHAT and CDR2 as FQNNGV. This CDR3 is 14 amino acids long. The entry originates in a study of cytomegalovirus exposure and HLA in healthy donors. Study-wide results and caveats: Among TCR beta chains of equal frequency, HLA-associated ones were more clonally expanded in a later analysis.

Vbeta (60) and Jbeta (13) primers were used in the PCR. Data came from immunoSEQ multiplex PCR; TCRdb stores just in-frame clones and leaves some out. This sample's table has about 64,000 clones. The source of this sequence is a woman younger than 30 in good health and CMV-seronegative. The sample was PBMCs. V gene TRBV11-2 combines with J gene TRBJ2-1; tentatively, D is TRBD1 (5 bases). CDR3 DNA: TGTGCCAGCAGCTTAGCAGGGAACCGGGTAGAGCAGTTCTTC. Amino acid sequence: CASSLAGNRVEQFF.